Listed below are T cell receptor beta chains from one sample, sequenced in a study of metastatic and nonmetastatic thyroid tumors. TCRdb reassembled clones from the PCR reads with MiXCR. The sample yields 7,800 or so clones, about a fifth seen once. Specimen: adjacent normal tissue. These receptors all stem from a female donor with papillary thyroid cancer or a benign thyroid nodule (not recorded which). Some clones in this sample may be carry-over from other donors' samples. Each CDR3 is given with its conserved first and last residue. A D gene is named only where the DNA matches it firmly. Some rows have no size entry. The others give once, few or many, or a class for an expanded clone.

j_call: TRBJ2-3
v_call: TRBV6-1
clone_size: few
d_call: TRBD2
cdr3_nt: TGTGCCAGCGGGGAGGAAGTGGGACTATTCAGCACAGATACGCAGTATTTT
cdr3_aa: CASGEEVGLFSTDTQYF

j_call: TRBJ1-2
v_call: TRBV30
clone_size: medium-sized
d_call: NA
cdr3_nt: TGTGCCTGGAAGCAGCCGATCTACTATGGCTACACCTTC
cdr3_aa: CAWKQPIYYGYTF

j_call: TRBJ2-2
v_call: TRBV7-2
clone_size: NA
d_call: TRBD2
cdr3_nt: TGTCCCAGCAGCCCTAGCGGGGGGGTGAACACCGGGGAGCTGTTTTTT
cdr3_aa: CPSSPSGGVNTGELFF

j_call: TRBJ1-1
v_call: TRBV30
clone_size: NA
d_call: NA
cdr3_nt: TGTGCCTGGAGAGACGACCCTAACTCTGAAGCTTTCTTT
cdr3_aa: CAWRDDPNSEAFF

j_call: TRBJ2-1
v_call: TRBV6-4
clone_size: many
d_call: NA
cdr3_nt: TGTGCCAGCAGCCCCTTTCACGGCGACATCAATGAGCAGTTCTTC
cdr3_aa: CASSPFHGDINEQFF

j_call: TRBJ2-7
v_call: TRBV27
clone_size: few
d_call: TRBD1
cdr3_nt: TGTGCCAGCAGTGCGGGGTCTGGGACAGGGGACTCCTACGAGCAGTACTTC
cdr3_aa: CASSAGSGTGDSYEQYF

j_call: TRBJ1-2
v_call: TRBV4-3
clone_size: few
d_call: NA
cdr3_nt: TGCGCCAGCAGCCAAGCATTAGGGAGCTATGGCTACACCTTC
cdr3_aa: CASSQALGSYGYTF

j_call: TRBJ2-7
v_call: TRBV20-1
clone_size: medium-sized
d_call: NA
cdr3_nt: TGCAGTGCTAGTAAGGGCGCTGCCTACGAGCAGTACTTC
cdr3_aa: CSASKGAAYEQYF

j_call: TRBJ2-6
v_call: TRBV6-1
clone_size: few
d_call: NA
cdr3_nt: TGTGCCAGCAGTGAATTCCCAAAGGCCTCTGGGGCCAACGTCCTGACTTTC
cdr3_aa: CASSEFPKASGANVLTF

j_call: TRBJ2-1
v_call: TRBV20-1
clone_size: NA
d_call: TRBD2
cdr3_nt: TGCAGTTGCTTTGCGGGAGGAACCCAGAACAATGAGCAGTTCTTC
cdr3_aa: CSCFAGGTQNNEQFF

j_call: TRBJ2-7
v_call: TRBV27
clone_size: few
d_call: TRBD2
cdr3_nt: TGTGCCAGCAGTTTATACCGGGGGGGGACTAGCGGCGCTTACGAGCAGTACTTC
cdr3_aa: CASSLYRGGTSGAYEQYF

j_call: TRBJ1-1
v_call: TRBV6-1
clone_size: few
d_call: TRBD1
cdr3_nt: TGTGCCAGCCTCGACAGGGTCAACACTGAAGCTTTCTTT
cdr3_aa: CASLDRVNTEAFF

j_call: TRBJ2-2
v_call: TRBV5-5
clone_size: NA
d_call: NA
cdr3_nt: TGTGCCAGCAGCTTGACAGACACCGGGGAGCTGTTTTTT
cdr3_aa: CASSLTDTGELFF

j_call: TRBJ2-5
v_call: TRBV27
clone_size: many
d_call: NA
cdr3_nt: TGTGCCAGCAGTCCGGGGACTCTCCCCCGGACCCAGTACTTC
cdr3_aa: CASSPGTLPRTQYF

j_call: TRBJ2-7
v_call: TRBV5-1
clone_size: medium-sized
d_call: TRBD2
cdr3_nt: TGCGCCAGCAGCCCCGGACTAGCGGGAGAGCAGTACTTC
cdr3_aa: CASSPGLAGEQYF

j_call: TRBJ2-7
v_call: TRBV20-1
clone_size: medium-sized
d_call: TRBD2
cdr3_nt: TGCAGTGCTGGGTTAGCGGGTGGGTCCTACGAGCAGTACTTC
cdr3_aa: CSAGLAGGSYEQYF

j_call: TRBJ2-3
v_call: TRBV9
clone_size: many
d_call: NA
cdr3_nt: TGTGCCAGCAGCGCCCATTTGGGGACAGATACGCAGTATTTT
cdr3_aa: CASSAHLGTDTQYF

j_call: TRBJ1-4
v_call: TRBV5-4
clone_size: many
d_call: NA
cdr3_nt: TGCGCCAGCAGCTTAAGGGGTAATGAAAAACTGTTTTTT
cdr3_aa: CASSLRGNEKLFF

j_call: TRBJ2-1
v_call: TRBV6-1
clone_size: many
d_call: NA
cdr3_nt: TGTGCCAGCACGAATTACAATGAGCAGTTCTTC
cdr3_aa: CASTNYNEQFF

j_call: TRBJ1-3
v_call: TRBV28
clone_size: large
d_call: NA
cdr3_nt: TGTGCCAGCAGTTTAGGGCGGGCTATGAGAAACACCATATATTTT
cdr3_aa: CASSLGRAMRNTIYF

j_call: TRBJ2-7
v_call: TRBV20-1
clone_size: NA
d_call: NA
cdr3_nt: TGCACCCGACAGGTGAGCCACGATCAGTACTTC
cdr3_aa: CTRQVSHDQYF

j_call: TRBJ2-5
v_call: TRBV28
clone_size: few
d_call: TRBD1
cdr3_nt: TGTGCCAGCAGTTTATACCCGGACAGGGGCAGGGTAGAGACCCAGTACTTC
cdr3_aa: CASSLYPDRGRVETQYF